This T cell receptor (beta chain) was documented in a study of T-cell reconstitution after alpha-beta-depleted transplantation in children. It was with unique molecular identifiers that the TCRbeta library was prepared. Via MiXCR, TCRdb re-called the PCR reads, giving one row per CDR3 protein. The table records roughly 170,000 distinct CDR3 sequences, around 6.8% of them present only once. This clonotype has a handful of counts. The V gene lost 2 bases and the J gene lost 0 bases, with 11 bases spanning the gap. CDR1 is MNHEY, CDR2 SVGAGI, per germline. This CDR3 has 15 residues. The starting material was PBMCs from the stem cell graft donor, obtained from the stem cell graft. The V call is TRBV6-5, the J call TRBJ2-7; D is perhaps TRBD1 (6 bases). The clonotype was recovered from a human donor who donated a stem cell graft to a child with Wiskott-Aldrich syndrome. In nucleotides, the CDR3 is TGTGCCAGCAGTTACGGACAGCCTGACTCCTACGAGCAGTACTTC. This codes for CASSYGQPDSYEQYF.